The 12 T cell receptor beta chains given below trace back to one sample, sequenced in a study of T cells after somatic rescue of genetic block. The method was immunoSEQ multiplex PCR; TCRdb's version includes in-frame clones alone and lacks a portion of them. The table records approximately 13,000 clones, approximately 79% of them present only once. Material: peripheral blood mononuclear cells (PBMCs). The receptors shown here come from a boy aged 5 to 17.

This chain uses TRBV18 with TRBJ2-7, with 8 bases aligning to TRBD1. The V segment lost 2 bases and the J segment 2 bases; nucleotides outside the gene matches: 8. The CDR3 length is 16 residues. Germline V gene lookup returns CDR1 KGHSH and CDR2 LQKENI. CDR3 amino acids: CASSPWDRQITYEQYF. Here the CDR3 DNA reads TGTGCCAGCTCACCATGGGACAGGCAGATCACCTACGAGCAGTACTTC.

The chain is built from TRBV6-1 and TRBJ1-1; 7 bases agree with TRBD1. CDR1 is MNHNS and CDR2 is SASEGT in the germline V gene. V was pared by 6 bases and J by 10 bases, with 11 bases of the junction left unmatched. The CDR3 sequence is 13 residues long. Written as DNA, the CDR3 is TGTGCCAGCAGCGGGACAGAGGAGTCACGAGCTTTCTTT. Encoded protein: CASSGTEESRAFF.

This clone was seen a few times. V gene TRBV5-1 combines with J gene TRBJ1-1, with unresolved D. The germline CDR1 and CDR2 sequences are SGHRS and YFSETQ. CDR3 length: 13 residues. The germline V and J ends were trimmed by 1 base and 0 bases, with 4 bases remaining between them. CDR3 in amino acids: CASSLQLNTEAFF. In DNA, the CDR3 is TGCGCCAGCAGCTTGCAGTTGAACACTGAAGCTTTCTTT. The variable domain in full, completed from reference TRBV5-1 and TRBJ1-1, reads KAGVTQTPRYLIKTRGQQVTLSCSPISGHRSVSWYQQTPGQGLQFLFEYFSETQRNKGNFPGRFSGRQFSNSRSEMNVSTLELGDSALYLCASSLQLNTEAFFGQGTRLTVV.

There are a few counts of this clone. The J gene is TRBJ2-7, the V gene TRBV5-1; TRBD2 aligns across 8 bases. Trimming took 0 bases from V and 2 from J; bases not matched to a gene: 7. CDR1 and CDR2 from the germline V gene are SGHRS and YFSETQ. This CDR3 region has 16 residues. The CDR3 sequence is CASSLATSVQTYEQYF. The CDR3 region has the DNA TGCGCCAGCAGCTTGGCGACTAGCGTACAGACCTACGAGCAGTACTTC.

The chain couples TRBV9 to TRBJ1-2; 7 bases match TRBD1. The CDR3 covers 21 residues. After removal of 0 bases from V and 7 bases from J, the junction contained 27 bases not matched to a gene. CDR1 and CDR2 from the germline V gene are SGDLS and YYNGEE. The CDR3 here is CASSVANEPSTARQGGGGYTF. In DNA, the CDR3 is TGTGCCAGCAGCGTAGCGAACGAACCCTCAACCGCGCGACAGGGCGGGGGTGGCTACACCTTC.

The V call is TRBV27, the J call TRBJ2-5; TRBD1 matches 10 bases. Germline assignment: CDR1 MNHEY and CDR2 SMNVEV (reference sequence). Trimming at V came to 5 bases and at J to 5 bases, leaving 17 bases not matched to a gene. CDR3 length: 18 amino acids. The CDR3 bases are TGTGCCAGCAGTCCCCACCGCGGTCGGGACAGGGGAGGGGAGACCCAGTACTTC. It encodes CASSPHRGRDRGGETQYF.

The chain is built from TRBV7-3 and TRBJ2-7; no reliable D call. V lost 5 bases and J lost 1, with 9 bases in between. The CDR3 extends over 13 amino acids. The V gene's germline CDR1 is SGHTA and CDR2 FQGTGA. CDR3 sequence (DNA): TGTGCCAGCAGCCCTCCTGGGTCCTACGAGCAGTACTTC. Residues: CASSPPGSYEQYF. Looking up the rest from reference TRBV7-3 and TRBJ2-7 gives the full variable domain: GAGVSQTPSNKVTEKGKYVELRCDPISGHTALYWYRQSLGQGPEFLIYFQGTGAADDSGLPNDRFFAVRPEGSVSTLKIQRTERGDSAVYLCASSPPGSYEQYFGPGTRLTVT.

This chain joins TRBV13 and TRBJ2-3; 12 bases are a match to TRBD2. CDR1 and CDR2 from the germline V gene are PRHDT and FYEKMQ (reference sequence). V lost 0 bases and J lost 9; bases outside the gene matches: 13. The CDR3 runs to 18 residues. CDR3 region: CASSLGLAGGQGSQTQYF. The CDR3 DNA follows: TGTGCCAGCAGCTTAGGCCTAGCGGGAGGGCAGGGGTCCCAAACGCAGTATTTT.

V gene TRBV28 combines with J gene TRBJ1-2; D unresolved. Germline lookup yields CDR1 MDHEN and CDR2 SYDVKM. This CDR3 has 13 amino acids. V gave up 5 bases and J gave up 8 bases, with 15 bases separating them. DNA of the CDR3: TGTGCCAGCAGTCGAGACGTCGGGCGAGGCTACACCTTC. This codes for CASSRDVGRGYTF.

This clone has only one observation. The chain has TRBV5-4 and TRBJ2-2; TRBD1 matches at 8 bases. The junction had 7 bases not matched to a gene; V was cut back by 4 bases and J by 5 bases. This CDR3 has 15 amino acids. From germline, CDR1 is SGHNT and CDR2 YYREEE (reference sequence). Written as DNA, the CDR3 is TGTGCCAGCAGCCCGGGACAGGTCCCAACCGGGGAGCTGTTTTTT. This sequence encodes CASSPGQVPTGELFF.

The J gene is TRBJ1-1, the V gene TRBV7-9, with TRBD1 as a possible D gene (5 bases). CDR1 is SEHNR and CDR2 is FQNEAQ in the germline V gene (reference sequence). This CDR3 region has 15 residues. V dropped 1 base and J dropped 7 bases, with 16 bases sitting between them. In DNA, the CDR3 is TGTGCCAGCAGCTTAGGCCTCGAGGTGAGGGGTGAAGCTTTCTTT. Translating gives CASSLGLEVRGEAFF.

The sample holds a few counts of this clone. The V and J genes are TRBV18 and TRBJ2-7, with 7 positions matching TRBD1. In germline, CDR1 is KGHSH, CDR2 LQKENI. V lost 6 bases and J lost 5; bases outside the gene matches: 7. This CDR3 spans 13 amino acids. CDR3: CASSGTELNEQYF. Written as DNA, the CDR3 is TGTGCCAGCTCCGGGACAGAACTAAACGAGCAGTACTTC.